This section outlines one T cell receptor (beta chain) sequence together with its context. The sample belongs to a study of cytomegalovirus exposure and HLA in healthy donors. Clones were sequenced by immunoSEQ multiplex PCR, and TCRdb holds only the in-frame ones, with some missing. The sample contains 250,000 or so clones, around 87% of which appear only once. The V and J ends lost 5 bases and 0 bases, in that order; junction bases with no gene match: 9. The CDR3 covers 16 residues. Germline V CDR1 and CDR2: MDHEN, SYDVKM. Material: PBMCs. This chain joins TRBV28 and TRBJ1-2; 7 nucleotides match TRBD1. The clonotype was recovered from a young man in good health and CMV-seronegative. The CDR3 nucleotides are TGTGCCAGCAGTACACAGGGGTTTGAGGCTAACTATGGCTACACCTTC. This encodes CASSTQGFEANYGYTF.